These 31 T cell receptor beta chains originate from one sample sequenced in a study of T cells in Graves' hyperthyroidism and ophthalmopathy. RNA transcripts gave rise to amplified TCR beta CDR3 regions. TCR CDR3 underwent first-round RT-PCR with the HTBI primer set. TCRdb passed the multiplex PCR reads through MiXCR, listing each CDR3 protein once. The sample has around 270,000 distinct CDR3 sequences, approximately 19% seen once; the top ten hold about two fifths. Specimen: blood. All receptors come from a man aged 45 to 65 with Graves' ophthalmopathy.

The CDR3 spells CASGRQGRYEQYF. The CDR3 DNA follows: TGTGCCAGCGGGCGACAGGGGAGGTACGAGCAGTACTTC. V and J are TRBV27 and TRBJ2-7; 8 nucleotides align to TRBD1. J was trimmed by 4 bases and V by 8 bases; bases with no gene match: 7. There are 13 residues in the CDR3. Germline V gene sequence: CDR1 MNHEY, CDR2 SMNVEV (reference sequence).

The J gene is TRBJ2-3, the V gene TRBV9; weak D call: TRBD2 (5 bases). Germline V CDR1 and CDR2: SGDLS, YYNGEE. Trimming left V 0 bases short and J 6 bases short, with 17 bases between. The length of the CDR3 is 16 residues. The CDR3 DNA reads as TGTGCCAGCAGCGTAGAGGCTAGCAACCGTCAGGATACGCAGTATTTT. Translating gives CASSVEASNRQDTQYF.

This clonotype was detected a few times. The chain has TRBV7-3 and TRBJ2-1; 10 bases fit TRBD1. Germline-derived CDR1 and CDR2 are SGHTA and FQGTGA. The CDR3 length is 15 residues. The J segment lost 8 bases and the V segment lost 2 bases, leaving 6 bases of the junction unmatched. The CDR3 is CASSLGTGDLDEQFF. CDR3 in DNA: TGTGCCAGCAGCTTAGGGACAGGGGATCTAGATGAGCAGTTCTTC. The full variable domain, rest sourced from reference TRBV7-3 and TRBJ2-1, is GAGVSQTPSNKVTEKGKYVELRCDPISGHTALYWYRQSLGQGPEFLIYFQGTGAADDSGLPNDRFFAVRPEGSVSTLKIQRTERGDSAVYLCASSLGTGDLDEQFFGPGTRLTVL.

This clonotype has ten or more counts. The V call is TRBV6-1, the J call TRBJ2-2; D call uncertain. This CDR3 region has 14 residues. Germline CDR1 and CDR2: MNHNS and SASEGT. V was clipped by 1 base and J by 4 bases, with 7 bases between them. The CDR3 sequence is CASSEDWGTGELFF. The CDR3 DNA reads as TGTGCCAGCAGTGAAGATTGGGGCACCGGGGAGCTGTTTTTT.

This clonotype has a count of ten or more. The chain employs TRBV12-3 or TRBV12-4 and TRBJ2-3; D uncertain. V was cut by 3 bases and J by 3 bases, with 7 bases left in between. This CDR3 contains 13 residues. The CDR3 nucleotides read TGTGCCAGCAGTTTCTACAGAACAGATACGCAGTATTTT. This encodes CASSFYRTDTQYF.

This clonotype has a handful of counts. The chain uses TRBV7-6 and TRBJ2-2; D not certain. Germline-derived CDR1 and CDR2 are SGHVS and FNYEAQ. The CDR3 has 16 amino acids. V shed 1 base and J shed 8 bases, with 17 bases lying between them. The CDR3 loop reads CASSLVDLRSGGELFF. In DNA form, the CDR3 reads TGTGCCAGCAGCTTAGTTGACCTCAGGTCCGGGGGGGAGCTGTTTTTT.

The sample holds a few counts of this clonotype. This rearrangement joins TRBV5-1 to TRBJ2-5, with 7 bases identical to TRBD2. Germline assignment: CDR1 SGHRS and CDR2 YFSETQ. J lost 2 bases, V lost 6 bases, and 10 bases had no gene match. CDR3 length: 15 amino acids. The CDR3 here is CASTFGYGGQETQYF. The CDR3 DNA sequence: TGCGCCAGCACCTTCGGGTACGGGGGGCAAGAGACCCAGTACTTC.

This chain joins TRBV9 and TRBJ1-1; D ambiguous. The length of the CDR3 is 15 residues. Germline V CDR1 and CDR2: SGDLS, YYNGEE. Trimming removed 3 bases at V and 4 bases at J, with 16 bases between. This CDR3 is CASSANLARPTEAFF. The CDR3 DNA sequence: TGTGCCAGCAGCGCCAACCTGGCCAGGCCCACTGAAGCTTTCTTT.

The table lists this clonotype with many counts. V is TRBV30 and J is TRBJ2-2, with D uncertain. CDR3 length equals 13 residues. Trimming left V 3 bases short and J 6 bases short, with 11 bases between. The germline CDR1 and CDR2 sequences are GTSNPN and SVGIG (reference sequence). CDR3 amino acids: CAWRVIDAGELFF. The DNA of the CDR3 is TGTGCCTGGAGGGTCATAGACGCCGGGGAGCTGTTTTTT.

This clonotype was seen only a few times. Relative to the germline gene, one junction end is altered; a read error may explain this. CDR3 bases: TGCGCCACCAGCCAGGGGAGTAATAGCGAGCAGTACTTC. It is translated as CATSQGSNSEQYF. The J gene is TRBJ2-7, the V gene TRBV5-1, with D perhaps matching TRBD1 (6 bases). The CDR3 consists of 13 residues. Germline values: CDR1 SGHRS, CDR2 YFSETQ.

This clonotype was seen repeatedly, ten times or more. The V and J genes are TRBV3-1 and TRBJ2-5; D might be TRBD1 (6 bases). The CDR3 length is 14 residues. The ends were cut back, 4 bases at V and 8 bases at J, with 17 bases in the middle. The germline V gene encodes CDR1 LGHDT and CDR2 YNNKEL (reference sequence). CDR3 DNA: TGTGCCAGCAGCCTAGGGGGTAGCGCCGGAACCCAGTACTTC. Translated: CASSLGGSAGTQYF.

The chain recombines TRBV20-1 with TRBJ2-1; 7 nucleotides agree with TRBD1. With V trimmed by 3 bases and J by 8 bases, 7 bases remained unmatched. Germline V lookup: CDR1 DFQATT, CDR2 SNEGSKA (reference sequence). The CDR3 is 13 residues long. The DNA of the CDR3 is TGCAGTGCTAGCCGGGACAGCTTTTATGAGCAGTTCTTC. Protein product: CSASRDSFYEQFF.

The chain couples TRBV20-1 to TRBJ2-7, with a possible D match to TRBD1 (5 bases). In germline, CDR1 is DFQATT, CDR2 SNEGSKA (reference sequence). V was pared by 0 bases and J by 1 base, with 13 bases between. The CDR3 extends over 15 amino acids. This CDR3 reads CSARDPAGWSYEQYF. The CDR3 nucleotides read TGCAGTGCTAGAGATCCTGCAGGGTGGTCCTACGAGCAGTACTTC.

The CDR3 DNA follows: TGCAGTGCCCAAGATCCGGCTAGAACCTACGAGCAGTACTTC. Its translation is CSAQDPARTYEQYF. V and J are TRBV20-1 and TRBJ2-7; no reliable D call. The CDR3 spans 14 residues. The V gene's germline CDR1 is DFQATT and CDR2 SNEGSKA (reference sequence). Deletions cut 6 bases from V and 2 bases from J, with 17 bases between.

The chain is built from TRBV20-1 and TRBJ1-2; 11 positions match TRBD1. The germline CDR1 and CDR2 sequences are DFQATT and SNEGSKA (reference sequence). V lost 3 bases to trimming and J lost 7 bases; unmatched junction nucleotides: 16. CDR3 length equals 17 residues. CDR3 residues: CSARAGTGGNLWAGYTF. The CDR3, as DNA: TGCAGTGCTAGGGCCGGGACAGGGGGAAACTTGTGGGCTGGCTACACCTTC.

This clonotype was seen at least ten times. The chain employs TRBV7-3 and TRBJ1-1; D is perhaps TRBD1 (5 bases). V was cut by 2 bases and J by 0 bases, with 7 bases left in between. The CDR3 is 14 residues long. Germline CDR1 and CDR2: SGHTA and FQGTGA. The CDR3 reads CASSLGGMNTEAFF. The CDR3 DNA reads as TGTGCCAGCAGCTTAGGGGGGATGAACACTGAAGCTTTCTTT.

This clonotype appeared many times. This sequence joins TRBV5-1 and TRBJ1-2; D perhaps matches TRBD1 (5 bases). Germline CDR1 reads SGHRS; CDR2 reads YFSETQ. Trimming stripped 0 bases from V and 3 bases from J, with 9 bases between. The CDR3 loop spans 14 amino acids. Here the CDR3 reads CASSLAGRDYGYTF. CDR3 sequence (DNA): TGCGCCAGCAGCTTGGCCGGCAGGGACTATGGCTACACCTTC.

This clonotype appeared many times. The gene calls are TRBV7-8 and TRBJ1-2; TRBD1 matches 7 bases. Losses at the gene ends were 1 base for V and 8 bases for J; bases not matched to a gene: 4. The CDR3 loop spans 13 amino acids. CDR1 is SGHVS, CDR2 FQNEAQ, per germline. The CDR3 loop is CASSLVGGSGYTF. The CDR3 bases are TGTGCCAGCAGCTTAGTAGGGGGCAGCGGCTACACCTTC.

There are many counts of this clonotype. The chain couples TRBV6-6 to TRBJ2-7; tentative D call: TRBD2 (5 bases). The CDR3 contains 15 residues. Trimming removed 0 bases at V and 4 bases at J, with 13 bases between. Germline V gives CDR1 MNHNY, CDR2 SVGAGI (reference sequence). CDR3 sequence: CASSYSPGRGYEQYF. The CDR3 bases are TGTGCCAGCAGTTACTCCCCGGGAAGAGGATACGAGCAGTACTTC.

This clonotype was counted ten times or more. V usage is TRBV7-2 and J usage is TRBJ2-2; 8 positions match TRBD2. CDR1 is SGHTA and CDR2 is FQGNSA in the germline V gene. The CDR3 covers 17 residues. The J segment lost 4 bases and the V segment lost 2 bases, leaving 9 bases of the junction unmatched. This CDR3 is CASSLRPGLVITGELFF. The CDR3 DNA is TGTGCCAGCAGCTTACGCCCGGGACTAGTAATCACCGGGGAGCTGTTTTTT.

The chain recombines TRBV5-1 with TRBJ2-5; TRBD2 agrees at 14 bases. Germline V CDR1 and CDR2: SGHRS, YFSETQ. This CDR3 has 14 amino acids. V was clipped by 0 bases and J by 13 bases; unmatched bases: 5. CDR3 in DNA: TGCGCCAGCAGCTTGGAGGGACTAGCGGGAGAACGGTACTTC. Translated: CASSLEGLAGERYF.

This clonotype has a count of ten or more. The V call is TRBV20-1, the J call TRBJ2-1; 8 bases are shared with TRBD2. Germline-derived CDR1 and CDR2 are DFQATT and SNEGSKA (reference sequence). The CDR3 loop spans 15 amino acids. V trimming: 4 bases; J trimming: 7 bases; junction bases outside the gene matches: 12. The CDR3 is CSATPVSGNVNEQFF. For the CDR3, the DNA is TGCAGTGCTACCCCGGTTAGCGGGAATGTAAATGAGCAGTTCTTC.

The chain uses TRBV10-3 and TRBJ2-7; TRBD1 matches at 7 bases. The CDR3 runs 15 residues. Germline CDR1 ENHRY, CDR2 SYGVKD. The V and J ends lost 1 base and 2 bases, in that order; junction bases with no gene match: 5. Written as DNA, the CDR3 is TGTGCCATCAGTGAGTTGCCAGGGGGACCCTACGAGCAGTACTTC. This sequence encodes CAISELPGGPYEQYF.

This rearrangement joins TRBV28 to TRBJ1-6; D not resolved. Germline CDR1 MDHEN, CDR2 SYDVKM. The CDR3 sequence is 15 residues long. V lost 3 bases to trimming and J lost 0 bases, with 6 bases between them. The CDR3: CASSFWGSYNSPLHF. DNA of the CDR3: TGTGCCAGCAGTTTCTGGGGCTCCTATAATTCACCCCTCCACTTT.

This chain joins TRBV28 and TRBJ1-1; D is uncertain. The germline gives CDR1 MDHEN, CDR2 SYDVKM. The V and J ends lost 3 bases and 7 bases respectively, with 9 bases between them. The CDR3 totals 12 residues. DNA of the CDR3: TGTGCCAGCAGTTTTGGGTGGCTTGAAGCTTTCTTT. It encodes CASSFGWLEAFF.

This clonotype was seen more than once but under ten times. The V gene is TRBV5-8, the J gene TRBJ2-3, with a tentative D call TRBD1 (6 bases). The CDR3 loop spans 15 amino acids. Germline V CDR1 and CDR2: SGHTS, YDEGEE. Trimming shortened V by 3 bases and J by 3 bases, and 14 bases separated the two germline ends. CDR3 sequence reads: CASSWGPGRTDTQYF. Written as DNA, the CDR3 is TGTGCCAGCAGCTGGGGGCCGGGGAGAACAGATACGCAGTATTTT.

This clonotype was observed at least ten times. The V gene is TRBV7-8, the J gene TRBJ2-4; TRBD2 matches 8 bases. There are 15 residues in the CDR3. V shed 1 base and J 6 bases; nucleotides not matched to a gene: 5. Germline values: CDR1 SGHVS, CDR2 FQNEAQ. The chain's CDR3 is CASSLERTSRNIQYF. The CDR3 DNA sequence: TGTGCCAGCAGCTTAGAAAGGACTAGCAGAAACATTCAGTACTTC.

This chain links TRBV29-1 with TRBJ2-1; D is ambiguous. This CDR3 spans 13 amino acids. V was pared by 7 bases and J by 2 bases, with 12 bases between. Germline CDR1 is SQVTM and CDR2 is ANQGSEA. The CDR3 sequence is CSAAAGPYNEQFF. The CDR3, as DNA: TGCAGCGCCGCCGCCGGGCCCTACAATGAGCAGTTCTTC.

The CDR3 DNA sequence: TGCAGCGTTGGAACAGCCACTTCTGGAAACACCATATATTTT. Its protein product is CSVGTATSGNTIYF. V gene TRBV29-1 combines with J gene TRBJ1-3; D is unclear. The germline V gene encodes CDR1 SQVTM and CDR2 ANQGSEA. This CDR3 region has 14 residues. V was cut by 4 bases and J by 1 base, with 11 bases left in between. The full variable domain, in which reference TRBV29-1 and TRBJ1-3 provide the parts outside the CDR3, is SAVISQKPSRDICQRGTSLTIQCQVDSQVTMMFWYRQQPGQSLTLIATANQGSEATYESGFVIDKFPISRPNLTFSTLTVSNMSPEDSSIYLCSVGTATSGNTIYFGEGSWLTVV.

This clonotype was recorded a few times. CDR3 residues: CASSPLAGGPDQPQHF. Written as DNA, the CDR3 is TGTGCCAGCTCACCACTCGCAGGGGGACCGGATCAGCCCCAGCATTTT. The genes are TRBV18 and TRBJ1-5, with TRBD1 identical over 7 bases. V was clipped by 1 base and J by 5 bases; unmatched bases: 8. From germline, CDR1 is KGHSH and CDR2 LQKENI. The CDR3 spans 16 residues.

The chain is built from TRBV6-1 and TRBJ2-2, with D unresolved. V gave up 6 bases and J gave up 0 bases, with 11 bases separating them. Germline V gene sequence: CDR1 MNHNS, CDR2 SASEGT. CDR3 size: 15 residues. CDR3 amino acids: CASRAVAANTGELFF. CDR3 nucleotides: TGTGCCAGCAGAGCAGTTGCCGCGAACACCGGGGAGCTGTTTTTT.